The 2 T cell receptor beta chains below all came from one sample that was sequenced in a study of tumor-infiltrating lymphocytes in localized non-small cell lung cancer. Clones were sequenced by immunoSEQ multiplex PCR, and TCRdb holds only the in-frame ones, with some missing. Of under 8,500 clones in the sample, approximately 71% were seen once. Sequenced input: lung tumor tissue. The source of these receptors is a human donor with non-small cell lung cancer.

The J gene is TRBJ2-3, the V gene TRBV19, with 8 bases that match TRBD1. CDR3 length: 16 amino acids. V shed 1 base and J 3 bases; nucleotides not matched to a gene: 6. The germline gives CDR1 LNHDA, CDR2 SQIVND (reference sequence). The CDR3 loop reads CASSIGTGFGTDTQYF. Written as DNA, the CDR3 is TGTGCCAGTAGTATAGGGACAGGGTTTGGTACAGATACGCAGTATTTT.

The genes are TRBV6-5 and TRBJ2-1, with D maybe TRBD1 (6 bases). The germline CDR1 and CDR2 sequences are MNHEY and SVGAGI. CDR3 size: 15 residues. V was pared by 0 bases and J by 13 bases, with 19 bases between. The CDR3, as DNA: TGTGCCAGCAGTTACTCGACAGGACTGGCCCTCAATCAGTTCTTC. It encodes CASSYSTGLALNQFF.